The 6 T cell receptor beta chains reported below all come from one sample, sequenced in a study of regulatory T cells in long-lasting Graves disease. As to time point: persistent/refractory GD, antithyroid drugs over 5 years with positive TRAb. PBMC RNA served as the TCR library source. Assembly of TCR beta libraries relied on iRepertoire HTBI primers together with Arm-PCR of CDR3 regions. TCRdb recomputed calls from the multiplex PCR reads with MiXCR, one row per CDR3 protein. The sample contains a few hundred thousand distinct CDR3 sequences, roughly a fifth of which appear only once. This specimen consisted of peripheral blood mononuclear cells (PBMCs), obtained when the disease was refractory, from a patient treated with antithyroid drugs. These receptors all stem from a female donor with Graves disease.

This clonotype was seen more than once but under ten times. CDR3 in DNA: TGTGCCAGCAGACGGGAAGGTGGATCACCCCTCCACTTT. This encodes CASRREGGSPLHF. This rearrangement joins TRBV6-1 to TRBJ1-6; D is ambiguous. This CDR3 comprises 13 residues. V lost 6 bases and J lost 10, with 13 bases in between. Germline V CDR1 and CDR2: MNHNS, SASEGT.

This clonotype was observed at least ten times. The chain has TRBV28 and TRBJ1-1; D uncertain. CDR1 is MDHEN, CDR2 SYDVKM, per germline. Trimming took 5 bases from V and 5 from J, leaving 21 bases between them. The CDR3 has 16 residues. The CDR3 loop reads CASSPQTGPQRTEAFF. For the CDR3, the DNA is TGTGCCAGCAGTCCTCAGACCGGGCCCCAAAGAACTGAAGCTTTCTTT. Combining the CDR3 with reference TRBV28 and TRBJ1-1 gives the whole variable domain DVKVTQSSRYLVKRTGEKVFLECVQDMDHENMFWYRQDPGLGLRLIYFSYDVKMKEKGDIPEGYSVSREKKERFSLILESASTNQTSMYLCASSPQTGPQRTEAFFGQGTRLTVV.

This clonotype was seen at least ten times. The chain employs TRBV7-2 and TRBJ2-7, with 9 bases that match TRBD2. The CDR3 consists of 16 residues. Trimming at V came to 0 bases and at J to 4 bases, leaving 7 bases not matched to a gene. Germline V gene lookup returns CDR1 SGHTA and CDR2 FQGNSA. CDR3 nucleotide sequence: TGTGCCAGCAGCTTAGCTCATAGCGGGAGCGGGTACGAGCAGTACTTC. Translation gives CASSLAHSGSGYEQYF.

Concerning this clonotype: With a much larger clone just one base away, this may be a read error. The chain uses TRBV29-1 and TRBJ1-2, with D tentatively TRBD1 (5 bases). Germline V gene sequence: CDR1 SQVTM, CDR2 ANQGSEA. The length of the CDR3 is 14 residues. V lost 6 bases and J 3 bases, leaving 17 bases between the germline ends. CDR3 in amino acids: CSVVGREGDYGYTF. CDR3 in DNA: TGCAGCGTGGTGGGCAGGGAGGGCGACTATGGCTACACCTTC.

This chain connects TRBV28 to TRBJ2-3, with 9 bases matching TRBD2. This CDR3 contains 20 residues. CDR1 is MDHEN, CDR2 SYDVKM, per germline. With 6 bases clipped from V and 2 bases from J, the junction kept 21 bases outside the gene matches. CDR3 in amino acids: CASRAQAGVAAGGTTDTQYF. The CDR3 nucleotides are TGTGCCAGCAGGGCCCAAGCGGGGGTAGCTGCGGGAGGGACCACAGATACGCAGTATTTT.

The sample holds one count of this clonotype. A much larger clone lies one base from this, so it may be a read error. The chain carries TRBV6-1 and TRBJ1-1; 7 bases agree with TRBD1. CDR3 size: 12 residues. With 2 bases clipped from V and 10 bases from J, the junction kept 4 bases outside the gene matches. Germline assignment: CDR1 MNHNS and CDR2 SASEGT. The CDR3 DNA sequence: TGTGCCAGCAGTGAATGGGACAGAGGAGCTTTCTTT. This translates into CASSEWDRGAFF.